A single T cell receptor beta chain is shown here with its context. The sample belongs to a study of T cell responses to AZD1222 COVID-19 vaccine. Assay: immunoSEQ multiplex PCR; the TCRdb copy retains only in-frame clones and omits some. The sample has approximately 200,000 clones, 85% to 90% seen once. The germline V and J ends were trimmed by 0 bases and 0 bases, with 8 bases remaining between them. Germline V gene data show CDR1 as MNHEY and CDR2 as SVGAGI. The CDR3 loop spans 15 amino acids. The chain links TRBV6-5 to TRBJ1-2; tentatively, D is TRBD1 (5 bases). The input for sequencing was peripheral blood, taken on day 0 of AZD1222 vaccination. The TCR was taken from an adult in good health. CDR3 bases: TGTGCCAGCAGTTACTCAGGGGTCGCTAACTATGGCTACACCTTC. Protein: CASSYSGVANYGYTF.